The TCR beta chain under discussion was sequenced for a study of shared clonotypes between healthy human individuals. Each sorted subset replicate got 200 ng genomic DNA, roughly 27,000 genomes. Measured with immunoSEQ multiplex PCR; TCRdb has only the in-frame clones, and not every one. The data hold hundreds of thousands of clones, with roughly 78% observed a single time. Study findings and constraints: Clonotypes not shared had lower generation probabilities than those common to all four donors. Tissue TCR repertoires likely differ from these blood-only repertoires. In general, naive subsets displayed greater estimated richness than memory subsets did.

On this clone: Its antigen is as yet unknown.

Germline CDR1 is KGHSH and CDR2 is LQKENI. Trimming took off 5 bases at V and 6 bases at J, with 11 bases between the two ends. This CDR3 comprises 13 residues. The specimen sequenced was memory CD4+ T cells sorted from blood. Subset described: CD45RA-negative fraction. This sequence joins TRBV18 and TRBJ2-1; tentatively, D is TRBD2 (6 bases). The origin of this receptor is a woman younger than 45 in good health. The CDR3: CASSSGLSNEQFF. CDR3 nucleotide sequence: TGTGCCAGCTCATCCGGACTATCCAATGAGCAGTTCTTC.